These 24 T cell receptor beta chains came from one sample sequenced in a study of memory CD4+ T cells and cytomegalovirus serostatus. Libraries were prepared by immunoSEQ multiplex PCR; TCRdb keeps only in-frame clonotypes and omits some of them. This table holds 40,000 to 55,000 clones, just over 75% found once. The sort gate was single viable CD3+CD4+CD8-CD45RO+ cells for memory CD4+ T cells. Source material: memory CD4+ T cells from blood. The receptor source for this set is an adult in good health and CMV-seronegative.

The V and J genes are TRBV4-1 and TRBJ2-2, with D tentatively TRBD1 (6 bases). Germline V CDR1 and CDR2: MGHRA, YSYEKL. V was pared by 3 bases and J by 0 bases, with 11 bases between. The CDR3 length is 16 residues. The chain's CDR3 is CASSQGAAPNTGELFF. The CDR3 region has the DNA TGCGCCAGCAGCCAGGGGGCGGCCCCGAACACCGGGGAGCTGTTTTTT.

This clone was recorded once. The genes are TRBV28 and TRBJ2-1; D remains ambiguous. Germline CDR1 MDHEN, CDR2 SYDVKM. The V end lost 3 bases, the J end lost 9 bases, and 12 bases lay between the germline ends. The CDR3 length is 13 residues. CDR3 in amino acids: CASSFDLQSEQFF. Here the CDR3 DNA reads TGTGCCAGCAGTTTTGATCTGCAGAGTGAGCAGTTCTTC. The variable domain in full, completed from reference TRBV28 and TRBJ2-1, reads DVKVTQSSRYLVKRTGEKVFLECVQDMDHENMFWYRQDPGLGLRLIYFSYDVKMKEKGDIPEGYSVSREKKERFSLILESASTNQTSMYLCASSFDLQSEQFFGPGTRLTVL.

The table lists this clone with a few counts. The genes are TRBV19 and TRBJ1-5; 10 bases agree with TRBD1. With V trimmed by 7 bases and J by 3 bases, 6 bases remained unmatched. The CDR3 is 15 amino acids. CDR1 LNHDA and CDR2 SQIVND come from the germline V gene (reference sequence). This CDR3 is CASILTGGINQPQHF. CDR3 nucleotides: TGTGCCAGTATCCTGACAGGGGGCATCAATCAGCCCCAGCATTTT.

This sequence joins TRBV5-1 and TRBJ2-2; D perhaps matches TRBD2 (6 bases). The CDR3 extends over 15 amino acids. CDR1 SGHRS and CDR2 YFSETQ come from the germline V gene. Trimming removed 4 bases at V and 1 base at J, with 11 bases between. CDR3 coding DNA: TGCGCCAGCAGCACGCGAGCGGGGAACACCGGGGAGCTGTTTTTT. Protein: CASSTRAGNTGELFF.

The rearrangement links TRBV4-1 to TRBJ1-5; no clear D gene. Germline values: CDR1 MGHRA, CDR2 YSYEKL. CDR3 length: 14 amino acids. V was pared by 4 bases and J by 2 bases, with 9 bases between. CDR3 coding DNA: TGCGCCAGCAGCCCCCGGGCCGGCAATCAGCCCCAGCATTTT. Translation gives CASSPRAGNQPQHF.

The chain joins TRBV29-1 to TRBJ1-1; D uncertain. V shed 5 bases and J shed 7 bases, with 8 bases lying between them. Germline loops: CDR1 SQVTM, CDR2 ANQGSEA. The CDR3 length is 10 residues. This chain's CDR3 is CSVYDFEAFF. The CDR3 nucleotides read TGCAGCGTTTACGACTTTGAAGCTTTCTTT. Based on the CDR3 plus reference TRBV29-1 and TRBJ1-1, the full variable domain is SAVISQKPSRDICQRGTSLTIQCQVDSQVTMMFWYRQQPGQSLTLIATANQGSEATYESGFVIDKFPISRPNLTFSTLTVSNMSPEDSSIYLCSVYDFEAFFGQGTRLTVV.

The genes are TRBV15 and TRBJ1-5; D call uncertain. The CDR3 is 15 residues long. Trimming stripped 4 bases from V and 0 bases from J, with 10 bases between. The germline V gene has CDR1 LNHNV and CDR2 YYDKDF (reference sequence). Here the CDR3 DNA reads TGTGCCACCAGCAAAGTGAGAGCTAGCAATCAGCCCCAGCATTTT. Protein: CATSKVRASNQPQHF.

The V call is TRBV5-1, the J call TRBJ1-1; no clear D gene. This CDR3 comprises 16 residues. CDR1 and CDR2 from the germline V gene are SGHRS and YFSETQ. The ends were cut back, 2 bases at V and 1 base at J, with 15 bases in the middle. CDR3 amino acids: CASSLENPSTNTEAFF. The CDR3 nucleotides are TGCGCCAGCAGCTTAGAAAACCCTTCGACGAACACTGAAGCTTTCTTT.

This clone ranks as medium-sized. The chain recombines TRBV9 with TRBJ2-2; 9 bases line up with TRBD1. Germline assignment: CDR1 SGDLS and CDR2 YYNGEE. The CDR3 length is 15 residues. Trimming at V came to 4 bases and at J to 4 bases, leaving 5 bases not matched to a gene. The CDR3 coding sequence is TGTGCCAGCAGCCTCGACAGGGGGGTCACCGGGGAGCTGTTTTTT. It encodes CASSLDRGVTGELFF.

In this sample, this clone turned up once. The V and J genes are TRBV29-1 and TRBJ1-1; TRBD1 agrees at 7 bases. Germline V lookup: CDR1 SQVTM, CDR2 ANQGSEA. This CDR3 is 15 amino acids long. The CDR3, as DNA: TGCACCGTCCATACCAGCGGACAGGTCAACGCTGAAGCTTTCTTT. Translating gives CTVHTSGQVNAEAFF. The variable domain in full, with the rest retrieved from reference TRBV29-1 and TRBJ1-1, is SAVISQKPSRDICQRGTSLTIQCQVDSQVTMMFWYRQQPGQSLTLIATANQGSEATYESGFVIDKFPISRPNLTFSTLTVSNMSPEDSSIYLCTVHTSGQVNAEAFFGQGTRLTVV.

The J gene is TRBJ1-1, the V gene TRBV28, with no clear D. The germline V gene has CDR1 MDHEN and CDR2 SYDVKM. The CDR3 totals 11 residues. Trimming left V 4 bases short and J 4 bases short, with 4 bases between. CDR3 residues: CASSSPTEAFF. CDR3 coding DNA: TGTGCCAGCAGTTCCCCCACTGAAGCTTTCTTT.

The chain couples TRBV28 to TRBJ2-5; TRBD1 is a possible D gene (5 bases). The tail of the sequence fits TRBJ2-7 better, so the J call may be wrong. This CDR3 contains 14 residues. Germline lookup yields CDR1 MDHEN and CDR2 SYDVKM. The CDR3 is CASSLSAGTYEQYF. CDR3 coding DNA: TGTGCCAGCAGTTTGTCGGCAGGGACCTACGAGCAGTACTTC.

The chain recombines TRBV4-1 with TRBJ1-4; 7 nucleotides align to TRBD1. Germline lookup yields CDR1 MGHRA and CDR2 YSYEKL. With V trimmed by 2 bases and J by 2 bases, 8 bases remained unmatched. The CDR3 spans 17 residues. The CDR3 region is CASSQSGQAGTNEKLFF. CDR3 nucleotides: TGCGCCAGCAGCCAAAGTGGACAGGCAGGGACTAATGAAAAACTGTTTTTT.

The chain couples TRBV5-5 to TRBJ1-2, with 7 bases aligning to TRBD1. V shed 4 bases, J shed 4 bases, and the junction held 7 bases outside the gene matches. The CDR3 is 14 residues long. The germline CDR1 and CDR2 sequences are SGHKS and YYEKEE (reference sequence). CDR3 in amino acids: CASSQRDSTYGYTF. The CDR3 DNA reads TGTGCCAGCAGCCAAAGGGACAGCACCTATGGCTACACCTTC.

The genes are TRBV6-1 and TRBJ1-1, with a weak D call TRBD1 (5 bases). Germline V gene sequence: CDR1 MNHNS, CDR2 SASEGT. Trimming removed 4 bases at V and 0 bases at J, with 27 bases between. This CDR3 spans 20 amino acids. The CDR3 protein is CASSGGRGTKLVTMNTEAFF. Written as DNA, the CDR3 is TGTGCCAGCAGTGGGGGGAGGGGAACTAAACTCGTAACTATGAACACTGAAGCTTTCTTT.

The CDR3 DNA reads as TGCGCCAGCAGCTTAACGGGGGCCTCCTACGAGCAGTACTTC. As protein: CASSLTGASYEQYF. The V gene is TRBV5-1, the J gene TRBJ2-7, with D possibly being TRBD1 or TRBD2 (6 bases each). The germline gives CDR1 SGHRS, CDR2 YFSETQ. With 2 bases removed from V and 0 bases from J, the gap between germline ends came to 9 bases. This CDR3 has 14 residues.

Remarks on this clone: At the DNA level, this CDR3 is encoded by other sequences in the same sample as well. The V gene is TRBV11-3, the J gene TRBJ2-7, with 9 bases fitting TRBD2. With 0 bases clipped from V and 3 bases from J, the junction kept 6 bases outside the gene matches. The CDR3 has 16 amino acids. CDR1 SGHNT and CDR2 YENEEA come from the germline V gene. The CDR3 protein is CASSLDQSAGGYEQYF. The CDR3 DNA sequence: TGTGCCAGCAGCTTAGATCAATCAGCGGGGGGCTACGAGCAGTACTTC.

J is TRBJ1-4 and V is TRBV28, with TRBD1 identical over 7 bases. Germline CDR1 and CDR2: MDHEN and SYDVKM. After removal of 2 bases from V and 0 bases from J, the junction contained 0 bases not matched to a gene. The CDR3 runs to 15 residues. The CDR3 protein is CASSLGQATNEKLFF. The CDR3 coding sequence is TGTGCCAGCAGTTTAGGACAGGCAACTAATGAAAAACTGTTTTTT. Supplemented by reference TRBV28 and TRBJ1-4, the full variable domain reads DVKVTQSSRYLVKRTGEKVFLECVQDMDHENMFWYRQDPGLGLRLIYFSYDVKMKEKGDIPEGYSVSREKKERFSLILESASTNQTSMYLCASSLGQATNEKLFFGSGTQLSVL.

This clone is a singleton in its sample. The chain combines TRBV6-5 with TRBJ2-7; TRBD2 matches 11 bases. CDR1 MNHEY and CDR2 SVGAGI come from the germline V gene. J gave up 7 bases and V 5 bases, and 10 bases lay outside the gene matches. This CDR3 contains 15 residues. The CDR3 sequence: CASSPTSGGAGEQYF. The CDR3 DNA reads TGTGCCAGCAGTCCAACTAGCGGGGGCGCCGGTGAGCAGTACTTC.

The chain uses TRBV9 and TRBJ2-2; D remains unclear. Germline CDR1 and CDR2: SGDLS and YYNGEE. Trimming shortened V by 0 bases and J by 0 bases, and 9 bases separated the two germline ends. The CDR3 spans 16 residues. The CDR3 here is CASSVAAVANTGELFF. DNA of the CDR3: TGTGCCAGCAGCGTAGCGGCTGTCGCGAACACCGGGGAGCTGTTTTTT. Combining the CDR3 with reference TRBV9 and TRBJ2-2 gives the whole variable domain DSGVTQTPKHLITATGQRVTLRCSPRSGDLSVYWYQQSLDQGLQFLIQYYNGEERAKGNILERFSAQQFPDLHSELNLSSLELGDSALYFCASSVAAVANTGELFFGEGSRLTVL.

The CDR3 protein is CASSWLQGSGNTIYF. DNA for the CDR3: TGTGCCAGCAGCTGGTTACAGGGCTCTGGAAACACCATATATTTT. The chain employs TRBV5-8 and TRBJ1-3, with D possibly TRBD1 on 6 matching bases. This CDR3 region has 15 residues. The germline gives CDR1 SGHTS, CDR2 YDEGEE. V was pared by 3 bases and J by 0 bases, with 10 bases between.

This sequence joins TRBV29-1 and TRBJ1-1; D perhaps matches TRBD1 (6 bases). Germline V gives CDR1 SQVTM, CDR2 ANQGSEA. This CDR3 region has 13 residues. The germline V and J ends were trimmed by 8 bases and 0 bases, with 13 bases remaining between them. The CDR3 protein is CSSSDSLNTEAFF. The CDR3 nucleotides are TGCAGCTCTTCGGACAGTTTGAACACTGAAGCTTTCTTT.

The sample holds a few counts of this clone. V usage is TRBV2 and J usage is TRBJ2-1; 8 nucleotides align to TRBD2. The germline CDR1 and CDR2 sequences are SNHLY and FYNNEI. With 7 bases clipped from V and 2 bases from J, the junction kept 10 bases outside the gene matches. CDR3 length: 16 amino acids. The CDR3 DNA is TGTGCCAGCAAGCCCTCCCGCGGGGGGACCTACAATGAGCAGTTCTTC. This gives the protein CASKPSRGGTYNEQFF.

The chain couples TRBV2 to TRBJ1-1; D is uncertain. The CDR3 is made up of 11 amino acids. The V and J ends lost 6 bases and 1 base respectively, with 3 bases between them. The germline V gene has CDR1 SNHLY and CDR2 FYNNEI. CDR3 amino acids: CASRENTEAFF. CDR3 DNA: TGTGCCAGCAGGGAGAACACTGAAGCTTTCTTT.